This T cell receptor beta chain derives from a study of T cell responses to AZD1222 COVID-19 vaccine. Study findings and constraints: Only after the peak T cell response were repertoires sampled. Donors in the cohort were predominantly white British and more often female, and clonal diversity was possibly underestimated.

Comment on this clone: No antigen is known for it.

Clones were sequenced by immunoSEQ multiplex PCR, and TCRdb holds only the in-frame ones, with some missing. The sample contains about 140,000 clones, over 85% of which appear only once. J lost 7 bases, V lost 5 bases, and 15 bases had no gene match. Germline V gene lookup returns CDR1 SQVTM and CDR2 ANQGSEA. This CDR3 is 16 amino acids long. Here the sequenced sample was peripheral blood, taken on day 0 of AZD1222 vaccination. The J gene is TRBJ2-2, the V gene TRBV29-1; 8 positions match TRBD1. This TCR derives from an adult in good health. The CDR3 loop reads CSVQRQGMFSGGELFF. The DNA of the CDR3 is TGCAGCGTTCAAAGACAGGGGATGTTTTCGGGCGGGGAGCTGTTTTTT.